One and the same sample provided the 7 T cell receptor beta chains below, sequenced in a study of response to subunit inactivated influenza vaccine. MiXCR was run by TCRdb on the RT-PCR reads, yielding one entry per CDR3 protein. The sample shows some 850,000 distinct CDR3 sequences, about 18% of them seen only once. The sequenced sample was PBMCs from blood, obtained roughly 5 days after vaccination. These TCRs come from a man between 50 and 59 years old who received an inactivated influenza vaccine.

The CDR3 DNA reads TGTGCCAGCAGCTTAGGTCCGGGGGCGCACGAGCAGTACTTC. It is translated as CASSLGPGAHEQYF. The rearrangement uses TRBV7-2 and TRBJ2-7, with D perhaps matching TRBD1 or TRBD2 (6 bases each). Germline assignment: CDR1 SGHTA and CDR2 FQGNSA. The V end was cut by 1 base, the J end by 5 bases, with 12 bases between. CDR3 length equals 14 residues.

The gene calls are TRBV14 and TRBJ2-2; 11 bases map to TRBD2. Germline CDR1 reads SGHDN; CDR2 reads FVKESK. The CDR3 loop spans 17 amino acids. Trimming at V came to 1 base and at J to 6 bases, leaving 7 bases not matched to a gene. The CDR3 loop is CASSQVLLAGVPGELFF. CDR3 nucleotides: TGTGCCAGCAGCCAAGTATTACTAGCGGGGGTCCCCGGGGAGCTGTTTTTT.

This clonotype was counted many times. The rearrangement links TRBV5-1 to TRBJ1-5, with D perhaps matching TRBD1 (5 bases). Trimming pared 4 bases from V and 6 bases from J, leaving 14 bases between. CDR3 length: 14 residues. The V gene's germline CDR1 is SGHRS and CDR2 YFSETQ. The CDR3, as DNA: TGCGCCAGCAGCGAGGGACGGGCTGGTCAGCCCCAGCATTTT. It is translated as CASSEGRAGQPQHF.

This clonotype was observed at least ten times. CDR3: CASEGGVGPRAFF. For the CDR3, the DNA is TGTGCCAGCGAGGGGGGGGTTGGACCTCGAGCTTTCTTT. The chain is built from TRBV6-1 and TRBJ1-1; TRBD1 is a possible D gene (6 bases). The CDR3 has 13 residues. V was trimmed by 8 bases and J by 10 bases, leaving 20 bases between them. Germline CDR1 MNHNS, CDR2 SASEGT.

The genes are TRBV6-1 and TRBJ2-1; 10 positions match TRBD2. The germline CDR1 and CDR2 sequences are MNHNS and SASEGT. This CDR3 has 16 residues. The V gene end was trimmed by 4 bases and the J gene end by 4 bases; junction bases not matched to a gene: 7. The CDR3 sequence is CASSGTSGARYNEQFF. In DNA form, the CDR3 reads TGTGCCAGCAGTGGGACTAGCGGAGCCCGATACAATGAGCAGTTCTTC.

J is TRBJ2-1 and V is TRBV20-1; 9 bases fit TRBD2. V shed 0 bases and J 3 bases; nucleotides not matched to a gene: 9. This CDR3 has 17 amino acids. Germline V gene lookup returns CDR1 DFQATT and CDR2 SNEGSKA (reference sequence). DNA for the CDR3: TGCAGTGCTAGAGATAGGAGCGGGAGGAACCTCTACAATGAGCAGTTCTTC. This codes for CSARDRSGRNLYNEQFF.

This clonotype was observed at least ten times. The gene calls are TRBV7-9 and TRBJ2-1; TRBD2 agrees at 12 bases. Unmatched junction bases numbered 6, after V lost 4 bases and J lost 8 bases. CDR1 and CDR2 from the germline V gene are SEHNR and FQNEAQ (reference sequence). The CDR3 has 15 residues. The CDR3 here is CASSSGTSGLDEQFF. The CDR3 DNA reads TGTGCCAGCAGCTCCGGGACTAGCGGGTTGGATGAGCAGTTCTTC.